Reported below is one T cell receptor beta chain. Extracted from the samples, RNA was reverse transcribed into cDNA to serve as the sequencing template. Some clones are missing from TCRdb's copy, which holds only in-frame ones; the method was immunoSEQ multiplex PCR. The sample yields over 150,000 clones, roughly 61% seen once. These data belong to a study of CD8+ T cells in alopecia areata. Study at large: Treated individuals took tofacitinib by mouth, 5 to 10 mg twice daily.

The CDR3 extends over 16 amino acids. Germline V gene data show CDR1 as SGHRS and CDR2 as YFSETQ. Trimming removed 4 bases from V and 7 bases from J; junction bases left unmatched: 11. Noted treatment: oral pan-JAK inhibitor, 5-10 mg twice daily. Samples from alopecia areata patients were lesional scalp punch biopsies and peripheral blood. The chain links TRBV5-1 to TRBJ2-2; 9 bases are shared with TRBD1. This material consisted of CD8+ T cells sorted from blood, taken at week 24, from a patient treated with tofacitinib. The source is a human donor with alopecia areata. The CDR3 protein is CASSGKSGTGNGELFF. The CDR3, as DNA: TGCGCCAGCAGCGGCAAATCCGGGACAGGGAACGGGGAGCTGTTTTTT.